The 11 T cell receptor beta chains below all came from one sample that was sequenced in a study of T cell repertoires in cytomegalovirus infection. These receptors' antigens are unknown. TCRdb processed the reads anew with MiXCR; each CDR3 protein has one entry. This table has 110,000 or so distinct CDR3 sequences, about 33% appearing once. The specimen comprised CD8+ T cells from cultured PBMCs, sampled from culture after CMV antigen stimulation. Receptors were obtained from a human donor in good health (CMV status not recorded). Some clones in this sample may be carry-over from other donors' samples.

This clonotype was detected a few times. This sequence joins TRBV7-6 and TRBJ2-3; 9 bases match TRBD2. Germline CDR1 reads SGHVS; CDR2 reads FNYEAQ. This CDR3 has 17 amino acids. Trimming took 3 bases from V and 0 from J; bases not matched to a gene: 7. In DNA, the CDR3 is TGTGCCAGCAGCTTTGGGCTAGCGGGGACTAGCACAGATACGCAGTATTTT. This encodes CASSFGLAGTSTDTQYF.

This clonotype was recorded a few times. This chain links TRBV7-9 with TRBJ2-7; TRBD1 agrees at 8 bases. This CDR3 is built from 15 residues. The germline V gene encodes CDR1 SEHNR and CDR2 FQNEAQ (reference sequence). Trimming removed 4 bases from V and 2 bases from J; junction bases left unmatched: 7. The CDR3 DNA reads TGTGCCAGCAGCTCCCCAGGGGGCGAGGCCTACGAGCAGTACTTC. It encodes CASSSPGGEAYEQYF.

This chain uses TRBV10-2 with TRBJ2-3; no clear D gene. The V end lost 2 bases, the J end lost 7 bases, and 4 bases lay between the germline ends. Germline lookup yields CDR1 WSHSY and CDR2 SAAADI. The CDR3 consists of 11 residues. The CDR3 DNA reads as TGCGCCAGCAGTGAGAGTAATACGCAGTATTTT. Protein: CASSESNTQYF.

This sequence joins TRBV9 and TRBJ2-4; D may correspond to TRBD1 or TRBD2 (5 bases each). The CDR3 extends over 13 amino acids. Germline assignment: CDR1 SGDLS and CDR2 YYNGEE. V dropped 3 bases and J dropped 5 bases, with 9 bases sitting between them. In DNA, the CDR3 is TGTGCCAGCAGCGAGGGACGTGAAAACATTCAGTACTTC. Its protein is CASSEGRENIQYF.

A few counts support this clonotype. The chain is built from TRBV7-9 and TRBJ2-3; D remains unclear. The CDR3 is 11 amino acids. Trimming removed 10 bases at V and 8 bases at J, with 13 bases between. The V gene's germline CDR1 is SEHNR and CDR2 FQNEAQ (reference sequence). CDR3 loop: CATRAVLTQYF. In DNA form, the CDR3 reads TGTGCCACCCGTGCGGTCCTTACGCAGTATTTT.

This clonotype has more than one count but fewer than ten. The rearrangement uses TRBV4-3 and TRBJ2-1, with D hard to call. The CDR3 extends over 14 amino acids. The V end lost 3 bases, the J end lost 5 bases, and 11 bases lay between the germline ends. From germline, CDR1 is LGHNA and CDR2 YSLEER. The CDR3 nucleotides are TGCGCCAGCAGCCAGCGAAGTTGGAACAATGAGCAGTTCTTC. Translation gives CASSQRSWNNEQFF.

This chain joins TRBV6-1 and TRBJ2-1; TRBD1 might be the D (6 bases). The CDR3 has 18 amino acids. Germline V gene data show CDR1 as MNHNS and CDR2 as SASEGT. Trimming shortened V by 1 base and J by 0 bases, and 16 bases separated the two germline ends. CDR3 residues: CASSEGGGPYYSYNEQFF. The DNA of the CDR3 is TGTGCCAGCAGTGAAGGAGGGGGACCCTACTACTCCTACAATGAGCAGTTCTTC.

This clonotype was seen a few times. The V and J genes are TRBV11-3 and TRBJ2-6; no definite D call. The length of the CDR3 is 15 residues. Germline CDR1 SGHNT, CDR2 YENEEA. Deletions cut 0 bases from V and 0 bases from J, with 3 bases between. CDR3 loop: CASSLDLSGANVLTF. The CDR3 DNA reads as TGTGCCAGCAGCTTAGATCTCTCTGGGGCCAACGTCCTGACTTTC.

Only one count was recorded for this clonotype. V usage is TRBV6-4 and J usage is TRBJ2-2; D gene unclear. This CDR3 spans 15 amino acids. Deletions cut 0 bases from V and 3 bases from J, with 8 bases between. Germline loops: CDR1 MRHNA, CDR2 SNTAGT. The CDR3 spells CASSDSVADTGELFF. For the CDR3, the DNA is TGTGCCAGCAGTGACTCAGTTGCGGACACCGGGGAGCTGTTTTTT.

The table lists this clonotype with a few counts. This chain uses TRBV6-5 with TRBJ1-1; no reliable D call. The CDR3 has 14 amino acids. Germline loops: CDR1 MNHEY, CDR2 SVGAGI. The V end was cut by 0 bases, the J end by 5 bases, with 10 bases between. CDR3 region: CASSYSRAETEAFF. CDR3 nucleotides: TGTGCCAGCAGTTACTCGAGGGCCGAAACTGAAGCTTTCTTT.

This clonotype was counted ten times or more. The chain is built from TRBV27 and TRBJ1-3, with D unresolved. The CDR3 has 13 amino acids. V was shortened by 2 bases and J by 2 bases, with 4 bases between the two germline ends. Germline CDR1 reads MNHEY; CDR2 reads SMNVEV (reference sequence). Here the CDR3 reads CASSLATGNTIYF. The CDR3 bases are TGTGCCAGCAGTTTAGCAACTGGAAACACCATATATTTT.